A selection of T cell receptor beta chains follows, all from one sample in a study of cytotoxic CD8 clonotypes in ibrutinib-treated CLL. Assay used: immunoSEQ multiplex PCR; TCRdb lists only in-frame clones, some missing. The sample holds fewer than 25,000 clones, 68% seen once. This specimen was PBMCs, taken after 24 months of ibrutinib treatment. The receptor source for this set is a human donor with chronic lymphocytic leukemia. CDR3s include the opening cysteine and the closing phenylalanine or tryptophan. D genes are given only for firm matches. Clone size is shown for a subset of rows, as once, few, many or a class of expanded clone.

v_call: TRBV6-1; d_call: TRBD2; clone_size: .; j_call: TRBJ2-5; cdr3_aa: CASSVERGGRETQYF; cdr3_nt: TGTGCCAGCAGTGTGGAGCGGGGGGGCAGGGAGACCCAGTACTTC
v_call: TRBV29-1; d_call: TRBD1; clone_size: .; j_call: TRBJ2-3; cdr3_aa: CSVGRGSDTQYF; cdr3_nt: TGCAGCGTTGGCAGGGGGTCGGATACGCAGTATTTT
v_call: TRBV27; d_call: .; clone_size: .; j_call: TRBJ1-2; cdr3_aa: CASSLRRNYGYTF; cdr3_nt: TGTGCCAGCAGTTTGAGGCGAAACTATGGCTACACCTTC
v_call: TRBV15; d_call: TRBD1; clone_size: few; j_call: TRBJ1-5; cdr3_aa: CATSRGTGRQPQHF; cdr3_nt: TGTGCCACCAGCAGAGGGACAGGGCGCCAGCCCCAGCATTTT
v_call: TRBV13; d_call: TRBD1; clone_size: .; j_call: TRBJ1-2; cdr3_aa: CASSPGTGSRYGYTF; cdr3_nt: TGTGCCAGCAGCCCAGGGACAGGGAGTAGGTATGGCTACACCTTC
v_call: TRBV11-2; d_call: TRBD1; clone_size: .; j_call: TRBJ1-2; cdr3_aa: CASSFDRGYGYTF; cdr3_nt: TGTGCCAGCAGCTTCGACAGGGGCTATGGCTACACCTTC
v_call: TRBV27; d_call: TRBD2; clone_size: .; j_call: TRBJ2-1; cdr3_aa: CASTRGSGVYNEQFF; cdr3_nt: TGTGCCAGCACCAGGGGTAGCGGGGTTTACAATGAGCAGTTCTTC
v_call: TRBV4-2; d_call: TRBD2; clone_size: .; j_call: TRBJ2-2; cdr3_aa: CASSPTAGGTNTGELFF; cdr3_nt: TGTGCCAGCAGCCCCACGGCGGGGGGAACTAACACCGGGGAGCTGTTTTTT
v_call: TRBV5-4; d_call: TRBD1; clone_size: .; j_call: TRBJ1-2; cdr3_aa: CASSVQVDRGHNGYTF; cdr3_nt: TGTGCCAGCAGTGTTCAAGTAGACAGGGGGCACAATGGCTACACCTTC
v_call: TRBV10-3; d_call: .; clone_size: once; j_call: TRBJ1-2; cdr3_aa: CAIRVTASAGYTF; cdr3_nt: TGTGCCATCAGAGTGACCGCATCCGCTGGCTACACCTTC
v_call: TRBV14; d_call: .; clone_size: .; j_call: TRBJ2-2; cdr3_aa: CASSQVTGELFF; cdr3_nt: TGTGCCAGCAGCCAAGTCACCGGGGAGCTGTTTTTT
v_call: TRBV9; d_call: .; clone_size: .; j_call: TRBJ2-3; cdr3_aa: CASSSPSTDTQYF; cdr3_nt: TGTGCCAGCAGCTCCCCAAGCACAGATACGCAGTATTTT
v_call: TRBV7-9; d_call: TRBD1; clone_size: .; j_call: TRBJ2-5; cdr3_aa: CASSWDSAETQYF; cdr3_nt: TGTGCCAGCAGCTGGGACAGCGCGGAGACCCAGTACTTC
v_call: TRBV18; d_call: .; clone_size: .; j_call: TRBJ2-7; cdr3_aa: CASSPPGTPYEQYF; cdr3_nt: TGTGCCAGCTCACCACCGGGGACCCCCTACGAGCAGTACTTC
v_call: TRBV7-8; d_call: TRBD1; clone_size: .; j_call: TRBJ1-2; cdr3_aa: CASSFYRQGGSYGYTF; cdr3_nt: TGTGCCAGCAGCTTCTACAGACAGGGAGGGAGCTATGGCTACACCTTC
v_call: TRBV29-1; d_call: .; clone_size: .; j_call: TRBJ2-7; cdr3_aa: CSVGNGYEQYF; cdr3_nt: TGCAGCGTTGGGAACGGCTACGAGCAGTACTTC
v_call: TRBV6-6; d_call: .; clone_size: once; j_call: TRBJ2-5; cdr3_aa: CASSYSRSSETQYF; cdr3_nt: TGTGCCAGCAGTTACTCCCGGTCTTCAGAGACCCAGTACTTC
v_call: TRBV5-4; d_call: .; clone_size: .; j_call: TRBJ2-3; cdr3_aa: CASSQANRVETDTQYF; cdr3_nt: TGTGCCAGCAGCCAGGCAAACAGGGTAGAAACAGATACGCAGTATTTT
v_call: TRBV19; d_call: .; clone_size: .; j_call: TRBJ2-7; cdr3_aa: CASSLDGYEQYF; cdr3_nt: TGTGCCAGTAGTCTCGACGGATACGAGCAGTACTTC
v_call: TRBV6-7; d_call: .; clone_size: .; j_call: TRBJ1-1; cdr3_aa: CASSYGRTGELVGTEAFF; cdr3_nt: TGTGCCAGCAGTTACGGTCGTACGGGGGAGCTGGTGGGCACTGAAGCTTTCTTT
v_call: TRBV27; d_call: .; clone_size: .; j_call: TRBJ1-2; cdr3_aa: CASSPTPYGYTF; cdr3_nt: TGTGCCAGCAGCCCGACCCCCTATGGCTACACCTTC
v_call: TRBV4-1; d_call: TRBD1; clone_size: .; j_call: TRBJ2-1; cdr3_aa: CASSQVGTGGLNEQFF; cdr3_nt: TGCGCCAGCAGCCAAGTAGGGACAGGGGGCTTGAATGAGCAGTTCTTC
v_call: TRBV6-5; d_call: TRBD2; clone_size: .; j_call: TRBJ2-5; cdr3_aa: CASSGIGTSWETQYF; cdr3_nt: TGTGCCAGCAGTGGAATAGGGACTAGCTGGGAGACCCAGTACTTC
v_call: TRBV11-2; d_call: TRBD1; clone_size: once; j_call: TRBJ1-1; cdr3_aa: CVSQEQGAEVAFF; cdr3_nt: TGTGTCAGCCAAGAACAGGGGGCAGAAGTGGCTTTCTTT